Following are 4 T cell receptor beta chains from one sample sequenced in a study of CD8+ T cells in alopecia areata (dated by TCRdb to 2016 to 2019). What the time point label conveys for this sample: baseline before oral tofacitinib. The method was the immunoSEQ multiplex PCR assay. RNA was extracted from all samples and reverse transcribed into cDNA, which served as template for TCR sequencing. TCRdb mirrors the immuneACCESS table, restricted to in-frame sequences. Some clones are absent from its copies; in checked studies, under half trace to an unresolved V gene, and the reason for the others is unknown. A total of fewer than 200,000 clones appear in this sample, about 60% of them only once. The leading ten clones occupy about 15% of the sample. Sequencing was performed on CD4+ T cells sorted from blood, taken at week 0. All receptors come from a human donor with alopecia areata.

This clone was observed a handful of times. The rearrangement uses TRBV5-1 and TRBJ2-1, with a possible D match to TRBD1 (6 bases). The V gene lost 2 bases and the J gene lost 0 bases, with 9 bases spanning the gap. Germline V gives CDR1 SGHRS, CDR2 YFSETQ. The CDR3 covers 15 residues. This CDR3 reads CASSFQGSSYNEQFF. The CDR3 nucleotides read TGCGCCAGCAGCTTTCAGGGGAGCTCCTACAATGAGCAGTTCTTC. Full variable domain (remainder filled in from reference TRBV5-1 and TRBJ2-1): KAGVTQTPRYLIKTRGQQVTLSCSPISGHRSVSWYQQTPGQGLQFLFEYFSETQRNKGNFPGRFSGRQFSNSRSEMNVSTLELGDSALYLCASSFQGSSYNEQFFGPGTRLTVL.

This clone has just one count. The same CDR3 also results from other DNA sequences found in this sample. CDR3 DNA sequence: TGTGCCAGCAAAACGGGGAACTATGGCTACACCTTC. This translates into CASKTGNYGYTF. The rearrangement links TRBV6-5 to TRBJ1-2; D unresolved. V was shortened by 7 bases and J by 2 bases, with 8 bases between the two germline ends. Germline assignment: CDR1 MNHEY and CDR2 SVGAGI. The CDR3 extends over 12 amino acids.

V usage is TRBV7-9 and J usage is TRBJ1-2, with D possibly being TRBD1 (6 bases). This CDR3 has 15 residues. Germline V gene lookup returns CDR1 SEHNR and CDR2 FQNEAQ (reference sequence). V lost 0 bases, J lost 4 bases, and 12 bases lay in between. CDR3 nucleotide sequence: TGTGCCAGCAGCTTAGCGGCGGGAGGGGGCTATGGCTACACCTTC. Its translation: CASSLAAGGGYGYTF.

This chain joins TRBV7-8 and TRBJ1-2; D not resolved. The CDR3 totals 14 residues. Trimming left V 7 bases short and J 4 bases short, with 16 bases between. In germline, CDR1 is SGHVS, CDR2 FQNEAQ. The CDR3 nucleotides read TGTGCCAGCAACCCATTGGCTGGCGGCTATGGCTACACCTTC. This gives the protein CASNPLAGGYGYTF.